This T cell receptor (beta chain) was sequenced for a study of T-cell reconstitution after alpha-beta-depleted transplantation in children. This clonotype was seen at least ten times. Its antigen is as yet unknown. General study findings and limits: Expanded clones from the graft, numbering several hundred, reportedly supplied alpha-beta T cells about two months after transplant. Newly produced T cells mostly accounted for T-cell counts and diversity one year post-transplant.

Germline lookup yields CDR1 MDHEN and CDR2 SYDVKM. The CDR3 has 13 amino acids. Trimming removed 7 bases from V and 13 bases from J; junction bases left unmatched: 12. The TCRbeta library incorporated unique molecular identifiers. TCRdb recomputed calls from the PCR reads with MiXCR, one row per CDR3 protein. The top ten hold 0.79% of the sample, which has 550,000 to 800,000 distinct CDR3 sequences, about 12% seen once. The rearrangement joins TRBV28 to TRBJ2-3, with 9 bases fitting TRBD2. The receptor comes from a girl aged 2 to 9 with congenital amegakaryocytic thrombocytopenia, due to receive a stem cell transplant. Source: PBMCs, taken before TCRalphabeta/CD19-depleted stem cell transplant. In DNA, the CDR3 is TGTGCCAGCACCATCACCGGGACTAGCAATGAGTATTTT. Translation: CASTITGTSNEYF.